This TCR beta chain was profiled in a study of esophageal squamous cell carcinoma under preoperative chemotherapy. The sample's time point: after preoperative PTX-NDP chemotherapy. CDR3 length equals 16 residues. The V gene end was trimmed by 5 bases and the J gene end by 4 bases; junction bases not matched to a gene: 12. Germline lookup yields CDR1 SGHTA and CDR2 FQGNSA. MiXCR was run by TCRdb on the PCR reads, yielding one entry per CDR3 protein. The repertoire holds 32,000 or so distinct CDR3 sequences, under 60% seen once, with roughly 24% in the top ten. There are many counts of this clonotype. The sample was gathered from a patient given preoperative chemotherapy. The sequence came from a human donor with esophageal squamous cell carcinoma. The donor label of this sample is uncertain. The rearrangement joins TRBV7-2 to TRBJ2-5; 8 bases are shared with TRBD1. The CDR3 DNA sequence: TGTGCCAGCAGCCCATACCGCAGGGGGCTTTTAGAGACCCAGTACTTC. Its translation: CASSPYRRGLLETQYF. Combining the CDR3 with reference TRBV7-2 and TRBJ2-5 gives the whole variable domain GAGVSQSPSNKVTEKGKDVELRCDPISGHTALYWYRQSLGQGLEFLIYFQGNSAPDKSGLPSDRFSAERTGGSVSTLTIQRTQQEDSAVYLCASSPYRRGLLETQYFGPGTRLLVL.